The 8 T cell receptor beta chains presented below share a single source sample, sequenced in a study of blood T cell repertoires in COVID-19. Generated by immunoSEQ multiplex PCR, the TCRdb table keeps only in-frame clones and is missing some. The sample shows under 200,000 clones, almost 85% of them seen only once. The sequencing input was PBMCs or T cells enriched from blood (not recorded which). The receptors were sampled from a man in his fifties who had recovered from COVID-19.

The CDR3: CASSEGFNEQFF. In DNA form, the CDR3 reads TGTGCCAGCAGTGAGGGATTCAATGAGCAGTTCTTC. The chain joins TRBV27 to TRBJ2-1, with a tentative D call TRBD2 (5 bases). Deletions cut 5 bases from V and 6 bases from J, with 8 bases between. This CDR3 has 12 residues. The germline CDR1 and CDR2 sequences are MNHEY and SMNVEV (reference sequence).

The rearrangement links TRBV28 to TRBJ1-4, with D uncertain. The CDR3 is 14 residues long. Trimming shortened V by 6 bases and J by 7 bases, and 15 bases separated the two germline ends. Germline V gene lookup returns CDR1 MDHEN and CDR2 SYDVKM. CDR3 sequence (DNA): TGTGCCAGCAGATCGGGCGGGGAGGGTGAAAAACTGTTTTTT. Its translation is CASRSGGEGEKLFF.

The V gene is TRBV20-1, the J gene TRBJ2-3, with TRBD2 matching 7 bases. After removal of 3 bases from V and 7 bases from J, the junction contained 13 bases not matched to a gene. The CDR3 has 15 residues. The germline V gene encodes CDR1 DFQATT and CDR2 SNEGSKA (reference sequence). CDR3 sequence reads: CSASPRLATLNTQYF. Written as DNA, the CDR3 is TGCAGTGCTAGTCCCAGACTAGCCACCCTTAATACGCAGTATTTT.

The V and J genes are TRBV3-1 (or the pseudogene TRBV3-2) and TRBJ1-3, with TRBD1 matching 8 bases. With 2 bases clipped from V and 0 bases from J, the junction kept 6 bases outside the gene matches. This CDR3 has 17 residues. Germline V gene data show CDR1 as LGHDT and CDR2 as YNNKEL (reference sequence). The CDR3 protein is CASSQFGTGVSGNTIYF. CDR3 DNA sequence: TGTGCCAGCAGCCAATTCGGGACAGGTGTCTCTGGAAACACCATATATTTT.

V is TRBV5-1 and J is TRBJ2-7; 10 bases agree with TRBD1. Germline V gene lookup returns CDR1 SGHRS and CDR2 YFSETQ. Trimming cost V 4 bases and J 3 bases; bases outside gene matches: 4. CDR3 length: 14 residues. For the CDR3, the DNA is TGCGCCAGCAGCCGGACAGGGGGACTCTACGAGCAGTACTTC. This sequence encodes CASSRTGGLYEQYF. The full variable domain, its missing parts supplied by reference TRBV5-1 and TRBJ2-7, is KAGVTQTPRYLIKTRGQQVTLSCSPISGHRSVSWYQQTPGQGLQFLFEYFSETQRNKGNFPGRFSGRQFSNSRSEMNVSTLELGDSALYLCASSRTGGLYEQYFGPGTRLTVT.

The V gene is TRBV19, the J gene TRBJ1-4; a weak D match, TRBD1 (5 bases). The CDR3 has 15 amino acids. Germline assignment: CDR1 LNHDA and CDR2 SQIVND (reference sequence). Trimming pared 7 bases from V and 3 bases from J, leaving 15 bases between. The DNA for the CDR3 is TGTGCCAGTACCAACCAGGGAGGATCTAATGAAAAACTGTTTTTT. As protein: CASTNQGGSNEKLFF.

The chain links TRBV18 to TRBJ1-3; D remains unclear. Germline CDR1 is KGHSH and CDR2 is LQKENI. The CDR3 is 12 amino acids. The V and J ends lost 1 base and 6 bases respectively, with 4 bases between them. The CDR3 region is CASSPRENTIYF. For the CDR3, the DNA is TGTGCCAGCTCACCACGAGAAAACACCATATATTTT.

The chain is built from TRBV7-8 and TRBJ1-3; no clear D gene. This CDR3 is built from 15 residues. Trimming cost V 0 bases and J 0 bases, with 6 bases left between them. CDR1 SGHVS and CDR2 FQNEAQ come from the germline V gene. The chain's CDR3 is CASSLATGSGNTIYF. CDR3 bases: TGTGCCAGCAGCTTAGCAACGGGCTCTGGAAACACCATATATTTT.